This section outlines one T cell receptor (beta chain) sequence together with its context. This sample was included in a study of OX40 agonist ivuxolimab in advanced cancers. For the study at large: Intravenous ivuxolimab was administered to patients every 2 weeks at 0.01 to 10 mg/kg. Dose-escalation patients were diagnosed with hepatocellular carcinoma, melanoma, renal cell cancer or head and neck cancer. Participants, approximately 80% male, averaged roughly 59 years of age, ranging from about 23 to 80.

Libraries were prepared by immunoSEQ multiplex PCR; TCRdb keeps only in-frame clonotypes and omits some of them. Found here are over 35,000 clones, 70% to 85% of them singletons; the top ten hold about 23%. The CDR3 sequence is 13 residues long. V lost 1 base and J lost 4, with 8 bases in between. CDR1 is KGHSH, CDR2 LQKENI, per germline. Autoimmune disease history or systemic immunosuppression disqualified patients. The TCR originated in an adult with an advanced solid tumor such as melanoma, head and neck, liver or kidney cancer. Source: CD4+ or CD8+ T cells sorted from blood, taken in a trial of the OX40 agonist ivuxolimab. This chain uses TRBV18 with TRBJ2-7, with D possibly being TRBD1 (5 bases). The CDR3 bases are TGTGCCAGCTCACCACAACAGGCTTACGAGCAGTACTTC. Residues: CASSPQQAYEQYF.